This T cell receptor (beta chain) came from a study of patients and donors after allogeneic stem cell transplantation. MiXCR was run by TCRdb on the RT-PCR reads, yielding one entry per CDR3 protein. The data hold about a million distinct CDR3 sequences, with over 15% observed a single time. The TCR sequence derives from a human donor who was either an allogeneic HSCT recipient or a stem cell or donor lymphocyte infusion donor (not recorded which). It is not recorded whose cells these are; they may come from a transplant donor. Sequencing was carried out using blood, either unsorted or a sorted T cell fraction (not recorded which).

The CDR3 DNA sequence: TGTGCCAGCAGTGGGTCGGGACTCAAGTACGAGCAGTACTTC. It translates to CASSGSGLKYEQYF. This rearrangement joins TRBV25-1 to TRBJ2-7, with D maybe TRBD2 (6 bases). Trimming removed 4 bases from V and 4 bases from J, with 14 bases in between. The CDR3 length is 14 residues. Germline V CDR1 and CDR2: MGHDK, SYGVNS.